The 15 T cell receptor beta chains below all came from one sample that was sequenced in a study of blood T cells in healthy people across ages. Primed by a sample-barcoded 5' primer and a J-beta primer mix, a second PCR proceeded for roughly 7 to 12 cycles. TCRdb itself ran the 5' RACE reads through MiXCR, one entry per CDR3 protein. Of about 1,400,000 distinct CDR3 sequences listed, 40% to 50% are singletons. Material: blood. Source of these receptors: a young woman in good health.

The chain links TRBV5-1 to TRBJ2-3, with TRBD2 matching over 10 bases. This CDR3 contains 16 residues. With 1 base clipped from V and 6 bases from J, the junction kept 8 bases outside the gene matches. Germline CDR1 SGHRS, CDR2 YFSETQ. CDR3 loop: CASSLRLAGEEDTQYF. Here the CDR3 DNA reads TGCGCCAGCAGCTTGCGTCTAGCGGGGGAGGAGGATACGCAGTATTTT.

This clonotype was detected only once. This sequence joins TRBV3-1 and TRBJ1-2, with D uncertain. This CDR3 comprises 14 residues. CDR1 and CDR2 (germline): LGHDT, YNNKEL (reference sequence). Trimming removed 0 bases at V and 4 bases at J, with 9 bases between. The CDR3 is CASSQEQRGYGYTF. In DNA form, the CDR3 reads TGTGCCAGCAGCCAAGAACAGCGGGGCTATGGCTACACCTTC.

About this clonotype: It may be a read error: a sequence one base away is much more abundant. This rearrangement joins TRBV29-1 to TRBJ2-5; D ambiguous. Gene TRBJ2-7 matches the end of the DNA better, so the J call may be wrong. The CDR3 has 12 amino acids. Germline assignment: CDR1 SQVTM and CDR2 ANQGSEA. The CDR3 DNA sequence: TGCAGCGTTGAACAGCGACCCTCCGAGCAGTACTTC. Its translation is CSVEQRPSEQYF.

This clonotype was counted between two and nine times. V is TRBV20-1 and J is TRBJ2-3, with TRBD2 as a possible D gene (7 bases). Trimming left V 0 bases short and J 4 bases short, with 17 bases between. This CDR3 comprises 16 residues. Germline assignment: CDR1 DFQATT and CDR2 SNEGSKA (reference sequence). CDR3 region: CSARDLGGGNADTQYF. The CDR3 DNA sequence: TGCAGTGCTAGAGACCTGGGAGGGGGGAACGCAGATACGCAGTATTTT.

This clonotype was recorded a few times. The rearrangement links TRBV4-1 to TRBJ2-1; 11 nucleotides align to TRBD2. Looked up from germline, CDR1 is MGHRA and CDR2 is YSYEKL. This CDR3 region has 18 residues. V lost 1 base and J lost 5; bases outside the gene matches: 10. CDR3 loop: CASSQVTSGVGGHNEQFF. CDR3 sequence (DNA): TGCGCCAGCAGCCAAGTGACTAGCGGGGTTGGGGGCCACAATGAGCAGTTCTTC.

This clonotype was observed once. The rearrangement uses TRBV2 and TRBJ2-3; 8 nucleotides line up with TRBD2. Trimming took 4 bases from V and 4 from J; bases not matched to a gene: 13. The CDR3 is made up of 17 amino acids. The V gene's germline CDR1 is SNHLY and CDR2 FYNNEI. CDR3 region: CASSGLAGSTSADTQYF. Here the CDR3 DNA reads TGTGCCAGCAGTGGTTTAGCGGGGTCCACCTCCGCAGATACGCAGTATTTT. Full variable domain (remainder filled in from reference TRBV2 and TRBJ2-3): EPEVTQTPSHQVTQMGQEVILRCVPISNHLYFYWYRQILGQKVEFLVSFYNNEISEKSEIFDDQFSVERPDGSNFTLKIRSTKLEDSAMYFCASSGLAGSTSADTQYFGPGTRLTVL.

This sequence joins TRBV6-5 and TRBJ1-4; 7 bases agree with TRBD1. The CDR3 extends over 16 amino acids. Germline CDR1 and CDR2: MNHEY and SVGAGI. Trimming took 2 bases from V and 4 from J; bases not matched to a gene: 7. The CDR3 protein is CASSYGGGYSNEKLFF. DNA of the CDR3: TGTGCCAGCAGTTACGGAGGGGGCTATAGTAATGAAAAACTGTTTTTT.

Only a few counts were recorded for this clonotype. The chain has TRBV7-3 and TRBJ2-3; 7 bases map to TRBD2. The CDR3 runs 15 residues. Trimming took 8 bases from V and 3 from J; bases not matched to a gene: 11. The germline V gene has CDR1 SGHTA and CDR2 FQGTGA. CDR3 DNA sequence: TGTGCCAGCTCCATAAACGGGGGGATTACAGATACGCAGTATTTT. This gives the protein CASSINGGITDTQYF.

This clonotype was observed a handful of times. This sequence joins TRBV29-1 and TRBJ2-1; TRBD2 is a possible D gene (5 bases). The CDR3 runs 17 residues. The V gene's germline CDR1 is SQVTM and CDR2 ANQGSEA. V shed 3 bases and J shed 8 bases, with 26 bases lying between them. The CDR3, as DNA: TGCAGCGTTGATGGGAGAACGGGAATTCCCTCCCGGGATGAGCAGTTCTTC. Its translation: CSVDGRTGIPSRDEQFF.

This clonotype was seen at least ten times. V is TRBV10-3 and J is TRBJ1-2, with 7 positions matching TRBD1. The CDR3 has 13 amino acids. The V segment lost 6 bases and the J segment 4 bases; nucleotides outside the gene matches: 5. Germline V gene lookup returns CDR1 ENHRY and CDR2 SYGVKD. CDR3 sequence: CAISGQDFYGYTF. In DNA form, the CDR3 reads TGTGCCATCAGCGGACAGGACTTCTATGGCTACACCTTC.

This clonotype was seen only a few times. The rearrangement uses TRBV5-1 and TRBJ2-1; D is perhaps TRBD1 (5 bases). Looked up from germline, CDR1 is SGHRS and CDR2 is YFSETQ. The length of the CDR3 is 15 residues. V shed 0 bases and J shed 6 bases, with 13 bases lying between them. The CDR3: CASSLGVDRVNEQFF. The CDR3 region has the DNA TGCGCCAGCAGCTTGGGGGTTGACAGAGTCAATGAGCAGTTCTTC.

J is TRBJ2-7 and V is TRBV7-2; TRBD2 matches 10 bases. V gave up 6 bases and J gave up 0 bases; unmatched junction bases: 5. Per germline, CDR1 SGHTA and CDR2 FQGNSA. This CDR3 has 15 amino acids. Here the CDR3 reads CASSLGLASSYEQYF. The CDR3 DNA is TGTGCCAGCAGTCTGGGACTAGCGAGCTCCTACGAGCAGTACTTC.

The chain links TRBV11-2 to TRBJ2-4; D is possibly TRBD1 (7 bases). CDR1 is SGHAT and CDR2 is FQNNGV in the germline V gene. This CDR3 comprises 16 residues. Trimming removed 5 bases from V and 0 bases from J, with 14 bases in between. CDR3 sequence: CASSGGGGLAKNIQYF. CDR3 DNA: TGTGCCAGCAGCGGAGGGGGCGGATTAGCCAAAAACATTCAGTACTTC.

The table lists this clonotype with a few counts. The chain is built from TRBV11-2 and TRBJ1-1; D ambiguous. Deletions cut 6 bases from V and 0 bases from J, with 14 bases between. This CDR3 is built from 15 residues. CDR1 is SGHAT and CDR2 is FQNNGV in the germline V gene. The CDR3 DNA follows: TGTGCCAGCAGTCGGAACAGAAACATGAACACTGAAGCTTTCTTT. Protein product: CASSRNRNMNTEAFF.

V usage is TRBV5-1 and J usage is TRBJ2-2; 8 nucleotides align to TRBD2. The CDR3 is 16 amino acids. Germline lookup yields CDR1 SGHRS and CDR2 YFSETQ. The trim removed 1 base at V and 4 bases at J, leaving 6 bases unmatched. CDR3 sequence (DNA): TGCGCCAGCAGCTTGAACAAGGCGGGGGGCACCGGGGAGCTGTTTTTT. Translated: CASSLNKAGGTGELFF.